This T cell receptor (beta chain) appears in the sequencing data of a study of blood T cell repertoires in COVID-19. Germline V gene lookup returns CDR1 SGHAT and CDR2 FQNNGV. V gave up 9 bases and J gave up 3 bases; unmatched junction bases: 14. CDR3 length equals 16 residues. This clone is large. Some clones are missing from TCRdb's copy, which holds only in-frame ones; the method was immunoSEQ multiplex PCR. This sample yields thousands of clones, of which 85% to 90% are seen a single time; 6% belongs to the top ten. The sequenced sample consisted of peripheral blood. J is TRBJ2-3 and V is TRBV11-2, with 8 bases matching TRBD2. The TCR comes from a man aged 55 to 69 with acute or convalescent COVID-19. CDR3 bases: TGTGCCAGTCGTATGGGTAGCGGGGCGTCGACAGATACGCAGTATTTT. Its protein product is CASRMGSGASTDTQYF.